The clone carrying this T cell receptor (beta chain) was observed at least ten times. This sample is part of a study of metastatic and nonmetastatic thyroid tumors. Until they underwent thyroid surgery, no patient had received any treatment. MiXCR re-clonotyped the PCR reads for TCRdb. The table records 13,000 or so clones, approximately 33% of them present only once. The V end lost 11 bases, the J end lost 3 bases, and 19 bases lay between the germline ends. In germline, CDR1 is MNHNS, CDR2 SASEGT. The CDR3 consists of 14 residues. The origin of this receptor is a male donor with papillary thyroid cancer or a benign thyroid nodule (not recorded which). Some clones in this sample may be carry-over from other donors' samples. Sequencing was carried out using tumor tissue. The chain employs TRBV6-1 and TRBJ2-5; D not certain. The CDR3: CASQNLDRKETQYF. The DNA for the CDR3 is TGTGCCTCCCAAAATCTGGACCGTAAAGAGACCCAGTACTTC.